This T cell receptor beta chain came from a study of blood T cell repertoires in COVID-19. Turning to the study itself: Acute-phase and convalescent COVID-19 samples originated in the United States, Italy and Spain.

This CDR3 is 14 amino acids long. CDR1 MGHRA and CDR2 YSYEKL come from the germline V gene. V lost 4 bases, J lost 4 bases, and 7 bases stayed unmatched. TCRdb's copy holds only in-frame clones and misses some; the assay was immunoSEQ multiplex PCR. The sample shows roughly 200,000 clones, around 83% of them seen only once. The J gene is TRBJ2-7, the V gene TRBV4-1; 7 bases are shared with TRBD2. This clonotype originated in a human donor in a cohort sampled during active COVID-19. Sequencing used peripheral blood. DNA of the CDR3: TGCGCCAGCAGCCCCAGAGCGGGGTCTTACGAGCAGTACTTC. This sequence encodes CASSPRAGSYEQYF.